Here is one T cell receptor (beta chain) with its context. Its antigen is undetermined. The record originates from a study of T cells in Graves' hyperthyroidism and ophthalmopathy. Study-wide context: Any treatment followed the collection of peripheral blood at initial diagnosis.

RNA transcripts provided the source from which TCR beta CDR3 regions were amplified. Primed by the HTBI set, a first-round RT-PCR was run on the TCR CDR3. A single record per CDR3 protein comes from TCRdb applying MiXCR to the multiplex PCR reads. Of roughly 840,000 distinct CDR3 sequences in the sample, 38% were seen once. Points from the study as a whole: Ophthalmopathy stood apart from stable hyperthyroidism in a 13 V-J model.

The CDR3 extends over 15 amino acids. With 1 base removed from V and 3 bases from J, the gap between germline ends came to 12 bases. Newly diagnosed hyperthyroidism patients aged 18 to 65 years had disease lasting under 2 months. Sequenced sample: blood. The sequence was obtained from a man younger than 35 with Graves' hyperthyroidism. This chain joins TRBV12-3 or TRBV12-4 and TRBJ1-1, with D perhaps matching TRBD1 (5 bases). The CDR3 nucleotides are TGTGCCAGCAGTTTAGGAGGGGCGGGGGACACTGAAGCTTTCTTT. Translated: CASSLGGAGDTEAFF.